This T cell receptor (beta chain) was profiled in a study of blood T cell repertoires in COVID-19. Study as a whole: Samples came from the United States, Italy and Spain, spanning acute and convalescent COVID-19.

Original handling: Reference gene primer amplification in the assay estimated nucleated cell counts. The assay was immunoSEQ multiplex PCR, and TCRdb's table has in-frame clones only and misses some. V, J and clone size were drawn from that table, and D and trimming were deduced from the DNA. Of about 94,000 clones in the sample, around 80% are singletons; the top ten hold roughly 19%. Germline V gene data show CDR1 as LNHNV and CDR2 as YYDKDF (reference sequence). This CDR3 is built from 12 residues. V was clipped by 0 bases and J by 4 bases, with 3 bases between them. Material for sequencing was peripheral blood. This receptor was taken from a human donor in a cohort sampled during active COVID-19. The chain couples TRBV15 to TRBJ1-1; D gene ambiguous. CDR3 in amino acids: CATSRDSTEAFF. CDR3 sequence (DNA): TGTGCCACCAGCAGAGATAGCACTGAAGCTTTCTTT.